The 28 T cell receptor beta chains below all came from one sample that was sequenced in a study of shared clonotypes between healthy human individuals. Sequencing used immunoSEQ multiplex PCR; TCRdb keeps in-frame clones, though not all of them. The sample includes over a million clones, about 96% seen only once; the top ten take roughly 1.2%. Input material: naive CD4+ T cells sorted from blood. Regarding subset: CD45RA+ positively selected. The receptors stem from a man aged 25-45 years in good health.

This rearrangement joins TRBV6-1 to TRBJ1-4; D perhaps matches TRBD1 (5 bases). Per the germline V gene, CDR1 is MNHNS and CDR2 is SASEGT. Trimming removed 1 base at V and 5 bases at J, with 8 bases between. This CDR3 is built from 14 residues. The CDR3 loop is CASSEGQRNEKLFF. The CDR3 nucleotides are TGTGCCAGCAGTGAAGGACAGCGAAATGAAAAACTGTTTTTT.

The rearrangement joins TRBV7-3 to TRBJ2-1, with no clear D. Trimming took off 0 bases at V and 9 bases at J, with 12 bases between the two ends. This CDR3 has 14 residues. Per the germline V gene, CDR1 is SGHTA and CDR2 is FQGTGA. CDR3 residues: CASSLTTGSGEQFF. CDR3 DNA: TGTGCCAGCAGCTTAACGACCGGGTCCGGTGAGCAGTTCTTC.

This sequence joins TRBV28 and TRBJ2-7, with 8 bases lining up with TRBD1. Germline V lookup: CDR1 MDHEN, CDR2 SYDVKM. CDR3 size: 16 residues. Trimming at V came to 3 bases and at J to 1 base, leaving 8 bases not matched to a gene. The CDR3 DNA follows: TGTGCCAGCAGTTTCCCCATTTGGGACAGGTCCTACGAGCAGTACTTC. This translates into CASSFPIWDRSYEQYF.

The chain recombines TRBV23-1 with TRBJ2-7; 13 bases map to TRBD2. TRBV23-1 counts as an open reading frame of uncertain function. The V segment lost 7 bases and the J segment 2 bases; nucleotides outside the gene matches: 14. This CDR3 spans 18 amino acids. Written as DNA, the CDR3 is TGCGCCAGCAACCCACTAGCGGGAGGGCTTAGTGGCACCTACGAGCAGTACTTC. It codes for CASNPLAGGLSGTYEQYF.

CDR3 DNA sequence: TGTGCCAGCAGTCTCAAAGGCTTTTCTTACACAGATACGCAGTATTTT. This translates into CASSLKGFSYTDTQYF. The chain is built from TRBV9 and TRBJ2-3; D is ambiguous. CDR1 and CDR2 (germline): SGDLS, YYNGEE. Trimming removed 5 bases at V and 2 bases at J, with 18 bases between. This CDR3 region has 16 residues.

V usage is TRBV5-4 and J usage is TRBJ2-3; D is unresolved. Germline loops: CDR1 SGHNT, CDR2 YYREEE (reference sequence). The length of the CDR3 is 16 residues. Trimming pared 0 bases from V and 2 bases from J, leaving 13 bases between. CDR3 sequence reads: CASSLEGRLYTDTQYF. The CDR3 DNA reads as TGTGCCAGCAGCTTGGAGGGCAGACTTTACACAGATACGCAGTATTTT.

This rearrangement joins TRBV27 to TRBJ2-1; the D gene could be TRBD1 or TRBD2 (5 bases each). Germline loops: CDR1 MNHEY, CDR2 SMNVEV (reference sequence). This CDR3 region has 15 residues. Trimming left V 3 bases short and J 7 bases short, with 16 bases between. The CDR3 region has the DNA TGTGCCAGCAGTTTCTCGGGGCTCGTTTCAAATGAGCAGTTCTTC. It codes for CASSFSGLVSNEQFF.

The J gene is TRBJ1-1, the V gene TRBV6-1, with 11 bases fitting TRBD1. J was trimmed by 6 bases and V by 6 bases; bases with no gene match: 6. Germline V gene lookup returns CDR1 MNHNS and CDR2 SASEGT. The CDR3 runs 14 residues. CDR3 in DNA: TGTGCCAGCAGCAAAGGACAGGGGGCCTCTGAAGCTTTCTTT. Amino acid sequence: CASSKGQGASEAFF.

As DNA, the CDR3 is TGTGCCAGCAGCAAGGGACAGGGATTTGGCTACACCTTC. Amino acids: CASSKGQGFGYTF. The J gene is TRBJ1-2, the V gene TRBV5-4; 9 bases are a match to TRBD1. Germline lookup yields CDR1 SGHNT and CDR2 YYREEE (reference sequence). J gave up 7 bases and V 4 bases, and 5 bases lay outside the gene matches. The CDR3 is 13 amino acids.

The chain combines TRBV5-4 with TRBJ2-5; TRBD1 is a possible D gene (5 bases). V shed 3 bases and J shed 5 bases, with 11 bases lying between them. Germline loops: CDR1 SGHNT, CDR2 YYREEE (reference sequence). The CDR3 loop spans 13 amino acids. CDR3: CASSSGQRETQYF. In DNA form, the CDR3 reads TGTGCCAGCAGCTCCGGACAAAGGGAGACCCAGTACTTC. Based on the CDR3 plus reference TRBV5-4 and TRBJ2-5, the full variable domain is ETGVTQSPTHLIKTRGQQVTLRCSSQSGHNTVSWYQQALGQGPQFIFQYYREEENGRGNFPPRFSGLQFPNYSSELNVNALELDDSALYLCASSSGQRETQYFGPGTRLLVL.

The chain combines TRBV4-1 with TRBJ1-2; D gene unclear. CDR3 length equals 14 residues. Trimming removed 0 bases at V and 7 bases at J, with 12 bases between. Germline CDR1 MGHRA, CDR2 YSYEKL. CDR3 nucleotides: TGCGCCAGCAGCCAAGACGGGAGCGGTAGTGGCTACACCTTC. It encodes CASSQDGSGSGYTF.

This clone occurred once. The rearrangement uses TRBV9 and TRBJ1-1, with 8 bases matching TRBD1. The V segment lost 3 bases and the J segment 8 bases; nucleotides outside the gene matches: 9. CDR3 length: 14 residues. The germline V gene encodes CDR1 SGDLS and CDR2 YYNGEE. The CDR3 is CASSDTGQAEEAFF. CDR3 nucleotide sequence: TGTGCCAGCAGCGATACGGGACAGGCGGAAGAAGCTTTCTTT.

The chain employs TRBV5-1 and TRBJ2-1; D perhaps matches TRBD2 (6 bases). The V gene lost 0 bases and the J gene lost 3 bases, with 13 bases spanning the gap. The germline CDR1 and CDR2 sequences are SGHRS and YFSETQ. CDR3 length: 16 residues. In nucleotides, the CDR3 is TGCGCCAGCAGCTTGGACCTAGGAGGGGTCTACAATGAGCAGTTCTTC. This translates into CASSLDLGGVYNEQFF. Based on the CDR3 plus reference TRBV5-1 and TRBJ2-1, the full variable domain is KAGVTQTPRYLIKTRGQQVTLSCSPISGHRSVSWYQQTPGQGLQFLFEYFSETQRNKGNFPGRFSGRQFSNSRSEMNVSTLELGDSALYLCASSLDLGGVYNEQFFGPGTRLTVL.

Here the CDR3 reads CSVLWTGVSYEQYF. The CDR3 bases are TGCAGCGTTCTCTGGACAGGGGTCTCCTACGAGCAGTACTTC. The V gene is TRBV29-1, the J gene TRBJ2-7, with 9 bases aligning to TRBD1. J was trimmed by 0 bases and V by 5 bases; bases with no gene match: 5. The germline V gene encodes CDR1 SQVTM and CDR2 ANQGSEA. CDR3 length: 14 residues.

This CDR3 is CASSLAYSNQPQHF. The CDR3 DNA follows: TGTGCCAGCAGCTTAGCGTATAGCAATCAGCCCCAGCATTTT. This chain joins TRBV7-2 and TRBJ1-5, with D hard to call. This CDR3 region has 14 residues. V lost 0 bases and J lost 0, with 3 bases in between. CDR1 and CDR2 from the germline V gene are SGHTA and FQGNSA.

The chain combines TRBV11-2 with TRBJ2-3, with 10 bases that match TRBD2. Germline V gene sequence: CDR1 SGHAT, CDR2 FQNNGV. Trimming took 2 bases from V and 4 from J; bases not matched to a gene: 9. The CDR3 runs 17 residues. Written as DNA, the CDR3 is TGTGCCAGCAGCTTATCCCTCCTAGCGGGAGTATCAGATACGCAGTATTTT. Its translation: CASSLSLLAGVSDTQYF.

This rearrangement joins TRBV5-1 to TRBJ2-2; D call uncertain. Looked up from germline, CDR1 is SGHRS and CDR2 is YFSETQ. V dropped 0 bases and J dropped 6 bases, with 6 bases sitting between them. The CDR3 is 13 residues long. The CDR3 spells CASSLDMAGELFF. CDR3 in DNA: TGCGCCAGCAGCTTGGATATGGCCGGGGAGCTGTTTTTT.

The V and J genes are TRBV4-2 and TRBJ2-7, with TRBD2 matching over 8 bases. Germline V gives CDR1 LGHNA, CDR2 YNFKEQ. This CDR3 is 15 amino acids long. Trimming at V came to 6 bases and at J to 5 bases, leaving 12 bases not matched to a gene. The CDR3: CASRPTSANPDEQYF. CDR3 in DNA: TGTGCCAGCAGGCCGACTAGCGCGAACCCCGACGAGCAGTACTTC.

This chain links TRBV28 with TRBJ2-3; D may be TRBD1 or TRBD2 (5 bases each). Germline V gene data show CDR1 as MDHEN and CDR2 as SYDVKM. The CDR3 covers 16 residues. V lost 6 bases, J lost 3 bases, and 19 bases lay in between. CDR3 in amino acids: CASRPPGRLKTDTQYF. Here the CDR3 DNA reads TGTGCCAGCAGGCCTCCGGGACGATTAAAAACAGATACGCAGTATTTT.

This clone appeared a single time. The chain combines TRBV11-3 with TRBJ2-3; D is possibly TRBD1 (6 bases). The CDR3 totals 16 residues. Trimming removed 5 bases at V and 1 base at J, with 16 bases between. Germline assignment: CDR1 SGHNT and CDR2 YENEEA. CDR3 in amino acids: CASSQWTEAGTDTQYF. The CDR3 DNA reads TGTGCCAGCAGCCAATGGACAGAGGCGGGCACAGATACGCAGTATTTT.

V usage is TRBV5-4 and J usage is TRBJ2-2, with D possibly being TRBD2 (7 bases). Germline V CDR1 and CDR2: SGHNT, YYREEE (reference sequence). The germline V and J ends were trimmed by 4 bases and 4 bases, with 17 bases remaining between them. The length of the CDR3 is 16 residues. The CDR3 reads CASSRGGDRPTGELFF. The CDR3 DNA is TGTGCCAGCAGCCGCGGGGGCGACAGACCCACCGGGGAGCTGTTTTTT.

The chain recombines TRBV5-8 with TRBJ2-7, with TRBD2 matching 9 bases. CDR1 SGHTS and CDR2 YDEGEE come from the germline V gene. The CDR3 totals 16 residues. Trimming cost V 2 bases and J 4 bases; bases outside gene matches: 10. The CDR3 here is CASSFYVPSGTYEQYF. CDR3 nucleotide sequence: TGTGCCAGCAGCTTCTATGTGCCTAGCGGGACGTACGAGCAGTACTTC.

As DNA, the CDR3 is TGTGCCAGCAGTTACTCGCCAGGGTCGGGCTATGGCTACACCTTC. Translated: CASSYSPGSGYGYTF. V gene TRBV6-5 combines with J gene TRBJ1-2; tentatively, D is TRBD1 (5 bases). Germline assignment: CDR1 MNHEY and CDR2 SVGAGI. The CDR3 is 15 residues long. The V end lost 0 bases, the J end lost 4 bases, and 12 bases lay between the germline ends.

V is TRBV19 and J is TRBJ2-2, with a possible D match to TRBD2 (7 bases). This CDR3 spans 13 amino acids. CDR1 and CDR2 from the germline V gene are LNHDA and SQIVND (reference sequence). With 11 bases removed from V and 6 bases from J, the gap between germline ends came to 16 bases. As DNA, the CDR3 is TGTGCCGCCGAGGCGGGGGCCGCCGGGGAGCTGTTTTTT. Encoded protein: CAAEAGAAGELFF.

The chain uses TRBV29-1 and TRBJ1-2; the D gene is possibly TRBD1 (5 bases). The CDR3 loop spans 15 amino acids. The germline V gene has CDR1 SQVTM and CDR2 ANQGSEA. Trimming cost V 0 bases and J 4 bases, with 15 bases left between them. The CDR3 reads CSVEDRGTSGYGYTF. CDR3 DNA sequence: TGCAGCGTTGAAGATCGGGGGACGTCGGGCTATGGCTACACCTTC.

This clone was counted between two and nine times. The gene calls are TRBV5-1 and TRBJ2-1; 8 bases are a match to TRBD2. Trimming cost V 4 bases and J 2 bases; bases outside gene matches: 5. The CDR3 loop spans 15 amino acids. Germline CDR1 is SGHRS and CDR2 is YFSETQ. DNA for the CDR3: TGCGCCAGCAGCCAAACTAGCGGTACCTACAATGAGCAGTTCTTC. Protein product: CASSQTSGTYNEQFF.

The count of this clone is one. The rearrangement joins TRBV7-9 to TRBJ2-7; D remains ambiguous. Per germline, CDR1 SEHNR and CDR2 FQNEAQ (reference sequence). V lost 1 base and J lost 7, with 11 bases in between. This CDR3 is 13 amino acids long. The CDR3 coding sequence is TGTGCCAGCAGCTTAGTTGCTCCCGAGGAGCAGTACTTC. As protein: CASSLVAPEEQYF.

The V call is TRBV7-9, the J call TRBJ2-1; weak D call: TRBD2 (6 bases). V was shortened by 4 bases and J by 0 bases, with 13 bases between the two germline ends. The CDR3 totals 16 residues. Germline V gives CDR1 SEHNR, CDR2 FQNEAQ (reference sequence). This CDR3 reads CASSWDSVFSYNEQFF. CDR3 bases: TGTGCCAGCAGCTGGGACTCCGTGTTCTCCTACAATGAGCAGTTCTTC.